These T cell receptor beta chains were read from a single sample in a study of CD8+CD57+ T cells in acquired aplastic anemia. TCRdb redid the calling of the reads with MiXCR, one entry per CDR3 protein. Here the sample spans around 150,000 distinct CDR3 sequences, roughly 43% being singletons. Sequenced: sorted CD4+, CD8+, or CD8+CD57+ T cells (not recorded which) from PBMCs. Receptors were obtained from a human donor with aplastic anemia. Each CDR3 is given with its conserved first and last residue. A D gene is named only where the DNA matches it firmly. Rows may omit the clone size; those that give it use once, few, many or a size class.

d_call clone_size j_call v_call cdr3_nt cdr3_aa
TRBD1 many TRBJ2-3 TRBV7-2 TGTGCCAGCAGCATCCGGGACAGGGGAGATACGCAGTATTTT CASSIRDRGDTQYF
- - TRBJ1-1 TRBV5-4 TGTGCCAGCACAACTCTCCCGGGGACTGAAGCTTTCTTT CASTTLPGTEAFF
- - TRBJ2-7 TRBV15 TGTGCCACCAGCACCTCTCCGGATGGGGGTTGGGAGCAGTACTTC CATSTSPDGGWEQYF
- - TRBJ2-7 TRBV12-3/TRBV12-4 TGTGCCAGCAGTTTCCAGGGACTGATTCCCTACGAGCAGTACTTC CASSFQGLIPYEQYF
TRBD1 - TRBJ1-2 TRBV18 TGTGCCAGCTCACCCACTACAGGGGACCTCTATGGCTACACCTTC CASSPTTGDLYGYTF
- many TRBJ1-4 TRBV20-1 TGCAGTGCTAGAGACCGACAGGACCAAAGAGAAAAACTGTTTTTT CSARDRQDQREKLFF
- - TRBJ2-3 TRBV29-1 TGCAGCGTCCCCGAGAAAAAGGAAGATACGCAGTATTTT CSVPEKKEDTQYF
- - TRBJ2-3 TRBV29-1 TGCAGCGGGGGGGCGTCGGATACGCAGTATTTT CSGGASDTQYF
TRBD1 - TRBJ1-2 TRBV24-1 TGTGCCACCAGTGACACTTACCAGGGGGCGCAAGGCTACACCTTC CATSDTYQGAQGYTF
- - TRBJ2-7 TRBV28 TGTGCCAGCAGTTTTGAGTCGGCACCTCTCTACGAGCAGTACTTC CASSFESAPLYEQYF
- few TRBJ1-1 TRBV2 TGTGCCAGCAGGTCGTCGGGGAAAGCTTTCTTT CASRSSGKAFF
TRBD1 few TRBJ2-7 TRBV28 TGTGCCAGCACCTCCCCCGCCGGGACAGCGGATTACTTCTACGAGCAGTACTTC CASTSPAGTADYFYEQYF
TRBD1 few TRBJ1-2 TRBV10-3 TGTGCCATCAGTCCCCCTGAAGCAGGGGGAGACTATGGCTACACCTTC CAISPPEAGGDYGYTF
- - TRBJ2-2 TRBV29-1 TGCAGCGTCGAACGACAGGGAGGCACCGGGGAGCTGTTTTTT CSVERQGGTGELFF
TRBD2 many TRBJ2-3 TRBV11-1 TGTGCCAGCAGCTTACCGGAGGGAGCGGGAGTATTCACGCAGTATTTT CASSLPEGAGVFTQYF
- many TRBJ2-1 TRBV7-2 TGTGCCAGCAGCCTGCGACCCGCCTACAATGAGCAGTTCTTC CASSLRPAYNEQFF
- few TRBJ1-1 TRBV2 TGTGCCAGCAGTGAGGGTACCTCCAGCACTGAAGCTTTCTTT CASSEGTSSTEAFF
- many TRBJ2-3 TRBV10-3 TGTGCCATCAGTGATTCGGGACCAGATACGCAGTATTTT CAISDSGPDTQYF
TRBD2 once TRBJ2-7 TRBV29-1 TGCAGCGTCGAGACTAGCGGGAGGACCTCCTACGAGCAGTACTTC CSVETSGRTSYEQYF
- many TRBJ2-7 TRBV29-1 TGCAGCGTGGGATCTGGGGACGAGCAGTACTTC CSVGSGDEQYF
- - TRBJ2-5 TRBV10-3 TGTGCCATCAGTGAGGAGGGAGCAGAGACCCAGTACTTC CAISEEGAETQYF
- - TRBJ2-5 TRBV7-3 TGTGCCAGCAGCTTAACGCCGGGCGGGACCCAGTACTTC CASSLTPGGTQYF
- - TRBJ1-2 TRBV7-9 TGTGCCAGCAGCTTAAACGGTAGGGAGCGGAACTATGGCTACACCTTC CASSLNGRERNYGYTF
TRBD1 few TRBJ1-2 TRBV2 TGTGCCAGCAGCGTAGGGACAGGTTATGGCTACACCTTC CASSVGTGYGYTF
- many TRBJ2-5 TRBV7-8 TGTGCCAGCAGCTTAGGGTTGACGACTAGGTGGGTCTTC CASSLGLTTRWVF
TRBD2 - TRBJ2-7 TRBV24-1 TGTGCCACCAGTCCTAGCGGGCTCACCTACGAGCAGTACTTC CATSPSGLTYEQYF
TRBD2 - TRBJ2-5 TRBV19 TGTGCCAGCAGCCAAGATGGCGCTAGCGGGAGTGAGACCCAGTACTTC CASSQDGASGSETQYF
- - TRBJ2-6 TRBV11-2 TGTGCCAGCAGCTTAGGCAGGGGCAGGGTCCGATCTGGGGCCAACGTCCTGACTTTC CASSLGRGRVRSGANVLTF
- - TRBJ2-7 TRBV2 TGTGCCAGCTTCACATCGGCATCCTACGAGCAGTACTTC CASFTSASYEQYF